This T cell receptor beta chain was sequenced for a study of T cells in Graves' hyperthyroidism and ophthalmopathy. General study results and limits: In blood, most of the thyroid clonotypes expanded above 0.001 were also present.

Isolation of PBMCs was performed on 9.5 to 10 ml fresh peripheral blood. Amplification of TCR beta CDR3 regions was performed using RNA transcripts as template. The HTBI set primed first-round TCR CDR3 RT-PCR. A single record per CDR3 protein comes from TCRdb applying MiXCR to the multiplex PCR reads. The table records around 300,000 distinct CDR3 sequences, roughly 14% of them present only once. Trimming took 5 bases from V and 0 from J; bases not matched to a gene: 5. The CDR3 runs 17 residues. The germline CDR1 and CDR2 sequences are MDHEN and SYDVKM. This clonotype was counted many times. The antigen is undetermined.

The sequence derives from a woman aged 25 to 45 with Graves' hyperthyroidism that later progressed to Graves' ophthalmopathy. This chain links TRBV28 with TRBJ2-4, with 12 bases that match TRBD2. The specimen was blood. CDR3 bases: TGTGCCAGCAGTAGCGGACTAGCGGGGCTAGCCAAAAACATTCAGTACTTC. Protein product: CASSSGLAGLAKNIQYF.